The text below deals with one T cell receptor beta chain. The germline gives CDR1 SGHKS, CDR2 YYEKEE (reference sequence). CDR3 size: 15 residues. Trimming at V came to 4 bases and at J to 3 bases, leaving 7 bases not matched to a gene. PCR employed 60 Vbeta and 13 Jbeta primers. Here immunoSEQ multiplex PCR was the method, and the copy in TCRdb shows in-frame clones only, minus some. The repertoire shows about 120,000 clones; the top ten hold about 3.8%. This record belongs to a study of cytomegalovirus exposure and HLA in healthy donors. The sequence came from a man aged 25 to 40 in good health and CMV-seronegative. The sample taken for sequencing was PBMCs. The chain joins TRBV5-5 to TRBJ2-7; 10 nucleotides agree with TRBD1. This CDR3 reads CASSPPGQGFYEQYF. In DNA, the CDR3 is TGTGCCAGCAGCCCCCCGGGACAGGGGTTCTACGAGCAGTACTTC.